Shown below are 17 T cell receptor beta chains from a single sample sequenced in a study of cytotoxic CD8 clonotypes in ibrutinib-treated CLL. Libraries were prepared by immunoSEQ multiplex PCR; TCRdb keeps only in-frame clonotypes and omits some of them. The sample has about 140,000 clones, about 80% seen once. The sample was PBMCs, taken after 12 months of ibrutinib treatment. These receptors came from a human donor with chronic lymphocytic leukemia.

As DNA, the CDR3 is TGTGCCAGCTCACCGAACGCCGGGTCTCTGAACAATGAGCAGTTCTTC. This codes for CASSPNAGSLNNEQFF. This sequence joins TRBV18 and TRBJ2-1; D is undetermined. CDR1 KGHSH and CDR2 LQKENI come from the germline V gene. This CDR3 has 16 residues. Trimming cost V 3 bases and J 5 bases, with 17 bases left between them.

V is TRBV27 and J is TRBJ2-4; 7 bases are a match to TRBD2. Germline trimming cut 1 base from V and 7 bases from J; bases unmatched to any gene: 25. This CDR3 comprises 21 residues. Germline CDR1 and CDR2: MNHEY and SMNVEV (reference sequence). CDR3 DNA sequence: TGTGCCAGCAGTTTATATCGGGGAGGGCAGGGAGGAACGCAGGTCAAGAACATTCAGTACTTC. Its translation is CASSLYRGGQGGTQVKNIQYF.

The chain employs TRBV7-2 and TRBJ1-5; 8 positions agree with TRBD1. CDR1 and CDR2 (germline): SGHTA, FQGNSA. J gave up 3 bases and V 3 bases, and 4 bases lay outside the gene matches. There are 15 residues in the CDR3. The DNA of the CDR3 is TGTGCCAGCAGCTTGTACAGGGGGAACAATCAGCCCCAGCATTTT. As protein: CASSLYRGNNQPQHF. The full variable domain, with the rest looked up from reference TRBV7-2 and TRBJ1-5, is GAGVSQSPSNKVTEKGKDVELRCDPISGHTALYWYRQSLGQGLEFLIYFQGNSAPDKSGLPSDRFSAERTGGSVSTLTIQRTQQEDSAVYLCASSLYRGNNQPQHFGDGTRLSIL.

The rearrangement uses TRBV2 and TRBJ1-3; 12 positions match TRBD1. With V trimmed by 5 bases and J by 1 base, 3 bases remained unmatched. Germline loops: CDR1 SNHLY, CDR2 FYNNEI. The CDR3 covers 16 residues. CDR3 DNA: TGTGCCAGCAGTTGGGGACAGGGGGCGTCTGGAAACACCATATATTTT. It translates to CASSWGQGASGNTIYF.

This clone was observed a handful of times. The chain is built from TRBV28 and TRBJ2-7; 7 bases agree with TRBD1. CDR1 is MDHEN, CDR2 SYDVKM, per germline. The CDR3 totals 15 residues. J gave up 1 base and V 4 bases, and 7 bases lay outside the gene matches. In DNA, the CDR3 is TGTGCCAGCAGTTCCCCCTGGGGACAGTCCTACGAGCAGTACTTC. It encodes CASSSPWGQSYEQYF.

A word on this clone: The junction and the germline gene differ at one end; a read error may be behind it. The rearrangement uses TRBV6-5 and TRBJ1-1; D perhaps matches TRBD1 (6 bases). CDR1 is MNHEY, CDR2 SVGAGI, per germline. CDR3 length: 13 residues. CDR3 bases: TGTGCCATCAGTGGGGGCGTAGGGCTTGAAGCTTTCTTT. It yields the protein CAISGGVGLEAFF.

This clone turned up a few times. The chain recombines TRBV2 with TRBJ2-1; TRBD2 aligns across 8 bases. V gave up 6 bases and J gave up 7 bases; unmatched junction bases: 2. The CDR3 spans 12 residues. Germline assignment: CDR1 SNHLY and CDR2 FYNNEI. This CDR3 is CASRSGGNEQFF. The DNA for the CDR3 is TGTGCCAGCAGGAGCGGGGGAAATGAGCAGTTCTTC.

This clone appeared once. V and J are TRBV29-1 and TRBJ1-2, with D possibly being TRBD1 (6 bases). CDR1 SQVTM and CDR2 ANQGSEA come from the germline V gene. The germline V and J ends were trimmed by 5 bases and 6 bases, with 13 bases remaining between them. This CDR3 region has 12 residues. CDR3 nucleotides: TGCAGCGTTTCGGGGGGCTTGAATGGCTACACCTTC. Its translation: CSVSGGLNGYTF.

The chain is built from TRBV4-3 and TRBJ2-1, with 8 bases fitting TRBD1. The CDR3 is 13 residues long. V was pared by 5 bases and J by 9 bases, with 6 bases of the junction left unmatched. Germline loops: CDR1 LGHNA, CDR2 YSLEER. The CDR3 protein is CASSTRGRGEQFF. CDR3 nucleotides: TGCGCCAGCAGCACCAGGGGGCGGGGTGAGCAGTTCTTC.

The J gene is TRBJ2-7, the V gene TRBV5-6; 9 bases are a match to TRBD1. The CDR3 length is 15 residues. The J segment lost 6 bases and the V segment lost 2 bases, leaving 9 bases of the junction unmatched. The germline gives CDR1 SGHDT, CDR2 YYEEEE. The CDR3 sequence: CASSLTGTGWREQYF. CDR3 nucleotides: TGTGCCAGCAGCTTAACCGGGACAGGGTGGCGCGAGCAGTACTTC.

The genes are TRBV4-2 and TRBJ2-3; no definite D call. V lost 3 bases, J lost 1 base, and 5 bases lay in between. The CDR3 runs to 13 residues. The germline gives CDR1 LGHNA, CDR2 YNFKEQ. The CDR3 loop is CASSQERTDTQYF. CDR3 nucleotides: TGTGCCAGCAGCCAGGAACGCACAGATACGCAGTATTTT.

This clone came up a few times. The rearrangement joins TRBV4-3 to TRBJ1-2; unclear D gene. The germline V gene has CDR1 LGHNA and CDR2 YSLEER. Trimming removed 4 bases at V and 4 bases at J, with 19 bases between. This CDR3 has 16 amino acids. The CDR3 DNA is TGCGCCAGCAGCCCGGATAACCACCGGGCGACCTATGGCTACACCTTC. The encoded protein is CASSPDNHRATYGYTF.

This rearrangement joins TRBV7-2 to TRBJ2-2; perhaps TRBD1 as D (6 bases). V lost 4 bases to trimming and J lost 2 bases, with 11 bases between them. The CDR3 is made up of 15 amino acids. Germline CDR1 SGHTA, CDR2 FQGNSA. In DNA form, the CDR3 reads TGTGCCAGCAGCTCCGGGACACATAACACCGGGGAGCTGTTTTTT. Its translation: CASSSGTHNTGELFF. Looking up the rest from reference TRBV7-2 and TRBJ2-2 gives the full variable domain: GAGVSQSPSNKVTEKGKDVELRCDPISGHTALYWYRQSLGQGLEFLIYFQGNSAPDKSGLPSDRFSAERTGGSVSTLTIQRTQQEDSAVYLCASSSGTHNTGELFFGEGSRLTVL.

The V gene is TRBV7-2, the J gene TRBJ1-2; D may be TRBD1 (6 bases). With 5 bases removed from V and 7 bases from J, the gap between germline ends came to 23 bases. Germline V CDR1 and CDR2: SGHTA, FQGNSA. This CDR3 spans 16 amino acids. CDR3 protein: CASSPTGGTMTGGYTF. In nucleotides, the CDR3 is TGTGCCAGCAGCCCAACCGGGGGCACCATGACAGGTGGCTACACCTTC.

This clone was observed a single time. The J gene is TRBJ1-4, the V gene TRBV30, with D perhaps TRBD1 (5 bases). CDR1 GTSNPN and CDR2 SVGIG come from the germline V gene (reference sequence). V lost 1 base and J 8 bases, leaving 17 bases between the germline ends. The CDR3 spans 15 residues. CDR3 nucleotides: TGTGCCTGGAGTGAGACTAGGGTCGGGGGAGAAAAACTGTTTTTT. Its protein is CAWSETRVGGEKLFF.

J is TRBJ1-1 and V is TRBV28, with 9 bases fitting TRBD1. The CDR3 is 13 amino acids. Germline V lookup: CDR1 MDHEN, CDR2 SYDVKM. Trimming cost V 7 bases and J 5 bases; bases outside gene matches: 5. CDR3: CASIHRGRTEAFF. In nucleotides, the CDR3 is TGTGCCAGCATTCACAGGGGGCGGACTGAAGCTTTCTTT.

In its sample, this clone was seen a few times. The chain couples TRBV6-4 to TRBJ1-2, with 8 bases matching TRBD1. V gave up 4 bases and J gave up 6 bases; unmatched junction bases: 7. From germline, CDR1 is MRHNA and CDR2 SNTAGT. This CDR3 contains 14 residues. Here the CDR3 reads CASSAAGGMDGYTF. In DNA form, the CDR3 reads TGTGCCAGCAGTGCGGCAGGGGGCATGGATGGCTACACCTTC.